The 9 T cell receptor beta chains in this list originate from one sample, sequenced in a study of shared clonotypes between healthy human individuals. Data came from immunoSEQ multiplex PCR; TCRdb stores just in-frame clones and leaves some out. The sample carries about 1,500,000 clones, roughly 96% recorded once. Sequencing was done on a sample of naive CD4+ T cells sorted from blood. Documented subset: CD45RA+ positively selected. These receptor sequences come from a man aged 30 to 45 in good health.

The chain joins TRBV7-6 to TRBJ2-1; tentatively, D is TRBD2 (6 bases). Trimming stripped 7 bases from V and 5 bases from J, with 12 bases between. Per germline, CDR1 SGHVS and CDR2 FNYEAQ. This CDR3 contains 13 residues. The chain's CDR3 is CASMGRLDNEQFF. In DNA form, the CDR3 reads TGTGCCAGCATGGGGAGGTTGGACAATGAGCAGTTCTTC.

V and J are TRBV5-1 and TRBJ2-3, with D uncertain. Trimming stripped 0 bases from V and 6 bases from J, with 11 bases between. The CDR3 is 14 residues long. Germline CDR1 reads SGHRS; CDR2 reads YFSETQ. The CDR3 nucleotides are TGCGCCAGCAGCTTGGGGTCAGAATCGGATACGCAGTATTTT. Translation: CASSLGSESDTQYF.

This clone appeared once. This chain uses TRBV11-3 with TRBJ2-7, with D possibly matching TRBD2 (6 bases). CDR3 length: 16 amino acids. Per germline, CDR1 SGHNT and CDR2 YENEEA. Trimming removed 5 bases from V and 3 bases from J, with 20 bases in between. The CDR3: CASSINPGTGIYEQYF. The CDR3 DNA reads TGTGCCAGCAGCATCAACCCCGGGACTGGTATCTACGAGCAGTACTTC.

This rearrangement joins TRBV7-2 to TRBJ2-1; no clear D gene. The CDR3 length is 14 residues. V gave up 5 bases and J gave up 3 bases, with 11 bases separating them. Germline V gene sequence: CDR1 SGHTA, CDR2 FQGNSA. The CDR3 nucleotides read TGTGCCAGCAGCCGCTATGGACGCTACAATGAGCAGTTCTTC. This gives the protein CASSRYGRYNEQFF. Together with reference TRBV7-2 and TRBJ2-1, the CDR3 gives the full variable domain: GAGVSQSPSNKVTEKGKDVELRCDPISGHTALYWYRQSLGQGLEFLIYFQGNSAPDKSGLPSDRFSAERTGGSVSTLTIQRTQQEDSAVYLCASSRYGRYNEQFFGPGTRLTVL.

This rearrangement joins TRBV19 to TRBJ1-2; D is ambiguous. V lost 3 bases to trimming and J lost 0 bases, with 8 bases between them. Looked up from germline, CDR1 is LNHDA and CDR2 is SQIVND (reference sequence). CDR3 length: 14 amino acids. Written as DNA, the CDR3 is TGTGCCAGTAGTATGTATGATGCTAACTATGGCTACACCTTC. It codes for CASSMYDANYGYTF.

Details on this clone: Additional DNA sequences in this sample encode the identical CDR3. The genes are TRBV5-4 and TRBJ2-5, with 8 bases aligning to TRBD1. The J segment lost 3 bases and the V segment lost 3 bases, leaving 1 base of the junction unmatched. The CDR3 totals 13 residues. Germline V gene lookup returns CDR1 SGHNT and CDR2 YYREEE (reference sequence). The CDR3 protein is CASSSDREETQYF. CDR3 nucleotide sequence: TGTGCCAGCAGCTCGGACAGGGAAGAGACCCAGTACTTC.

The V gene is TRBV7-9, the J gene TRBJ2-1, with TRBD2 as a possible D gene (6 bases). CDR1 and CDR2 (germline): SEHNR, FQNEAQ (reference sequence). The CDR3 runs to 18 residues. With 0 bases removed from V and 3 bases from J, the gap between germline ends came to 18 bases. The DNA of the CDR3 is TGTGCCAGCAGCTTAGCTGAGGGACTCCGGGGTGGCTACAATGAGCAGTTCTTC. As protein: CASSLAEGLRGGYNEQFF.

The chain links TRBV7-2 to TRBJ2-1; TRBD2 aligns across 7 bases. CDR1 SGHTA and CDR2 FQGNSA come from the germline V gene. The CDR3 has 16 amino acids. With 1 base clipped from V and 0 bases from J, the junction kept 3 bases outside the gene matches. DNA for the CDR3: TGTGCCAGCAGCTTAGGAGCTAGCGGCTCCTACAATGAGCAGTTCTTC. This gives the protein CASSLGASGSYNEQFF.

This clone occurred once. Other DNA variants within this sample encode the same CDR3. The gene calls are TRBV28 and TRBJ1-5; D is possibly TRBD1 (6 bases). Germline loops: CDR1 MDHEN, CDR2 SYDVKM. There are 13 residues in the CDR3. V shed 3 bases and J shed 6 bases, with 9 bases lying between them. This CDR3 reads CASSFGGAQPQHF. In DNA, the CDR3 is TGTGCCAGCAGTTTTGGGGGGGCTCAGCCCCAGCATTTT.